The T cell receptor (beta chain) described here comes from a study of blood T cell repertoires in COVID-19. Across the whole study: The origin of the acute and convalescent COVID-19 samples was the United States, Italy and Spain. Sample material is recorded as cDNA or gDNA derived from T cells, B-cell-depleted T cells, or PBMCs.

In germline, CDR1 is SEHNR, CDR2 FQNEAQ (reference sequence). V lost 5 bases and J lost 1; bases outside the gene matches: 9. The CDR3 is 16 residues long. Original processing methods: Amplification from reference gene primers served as the basis for estimated nucleated cell counts. Method: immunoSEQ multiplex PCR; TCRdb's copy keeps in-frame clones and lacks some. V, J and clone size reflect that table, while D and trimming were determined from the DNA. This sample has roughly 200,000 clones, with about nine tenths found just once. The genes are TRBV7-9 and TRBJ1-2; 8 bases are shared with TRBD1. The source is a man aged 35-49 years with acute or convalescent COVID-19. Sequenced input: peripheral blood. CDR3 coding DNA: TGTGCCAGCAGCCTCACCGGGACAGGAAATAACTATGGCTACACCTTC. Protein product: CASSLTGTGNNYGYTF.